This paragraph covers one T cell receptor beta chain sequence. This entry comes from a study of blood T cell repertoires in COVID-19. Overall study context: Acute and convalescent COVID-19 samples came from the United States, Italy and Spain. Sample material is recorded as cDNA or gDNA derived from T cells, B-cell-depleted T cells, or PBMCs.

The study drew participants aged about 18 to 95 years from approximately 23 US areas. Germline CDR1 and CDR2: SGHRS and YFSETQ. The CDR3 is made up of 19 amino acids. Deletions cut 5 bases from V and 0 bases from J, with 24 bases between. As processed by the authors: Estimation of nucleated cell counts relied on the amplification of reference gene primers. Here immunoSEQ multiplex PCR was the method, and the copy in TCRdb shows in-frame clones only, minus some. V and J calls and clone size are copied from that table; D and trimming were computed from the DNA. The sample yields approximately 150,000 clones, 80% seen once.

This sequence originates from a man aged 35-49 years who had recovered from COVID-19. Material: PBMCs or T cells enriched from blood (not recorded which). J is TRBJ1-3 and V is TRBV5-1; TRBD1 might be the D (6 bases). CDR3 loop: CASSLKGDTAPLSGNTIYF. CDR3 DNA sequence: TGCGCCAGCAGTCTGAAGGGGGACACCGCTCCTCTCTCTGGAAACACCATATATTTT.